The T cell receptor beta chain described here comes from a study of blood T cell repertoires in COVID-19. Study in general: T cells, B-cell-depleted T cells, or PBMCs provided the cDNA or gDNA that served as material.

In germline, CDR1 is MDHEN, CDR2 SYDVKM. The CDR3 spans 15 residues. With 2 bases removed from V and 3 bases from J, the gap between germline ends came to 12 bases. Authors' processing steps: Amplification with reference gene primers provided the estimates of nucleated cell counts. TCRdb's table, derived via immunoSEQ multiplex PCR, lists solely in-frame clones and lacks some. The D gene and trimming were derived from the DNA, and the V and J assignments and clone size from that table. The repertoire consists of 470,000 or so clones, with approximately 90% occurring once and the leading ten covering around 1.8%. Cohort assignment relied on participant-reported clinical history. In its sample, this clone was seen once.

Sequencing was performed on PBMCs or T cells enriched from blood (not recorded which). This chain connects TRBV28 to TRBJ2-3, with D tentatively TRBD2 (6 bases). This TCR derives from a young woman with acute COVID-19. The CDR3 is CASSLLREGTDTQYF. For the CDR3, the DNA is TGTGCCAGCAGTTTACTGCGGGAAGGGACAGATACGCAGTATTTT.